This TCR beta chain came from a study of T cell responses to AZD1222 COVID-19 vaccine. Across the whole study: Timing groups of about 4 and about 12 weeks for second doses were pooled.

The assay was immunoSEQ multiplex PCR, and TCRdb's table has in-frame clones only and misses some. The sample lists about 120,000 clones; about 90% were seen once. Remarks on this clone: Its specificity is not known.

Study results and limitations: White British ancestry dominated among donors, who included more females, and clonal diversity was possibly underestimated. Sampled repertoires all dated from after the peak T cell response. Among those given AZD1222, only six were seropositive at baseline.

This CDR3 is 13 amino acids long. Trimming removed 6 bases from V and 1 base from J; junction bases left unmatched: 2. The V and J genes are TRBV12-3 or TRBV12-4 and TRBJ1-1, with TRBD1 matching 7 bases. The clonotype comes from an adult in good health. This sample comprised peripheral blood, obtained on day 0 of AZD1222 vaccination. CDR3 coding DNA: TGTGCCAGCAGGGAGGGGGCGAACACTGAAGCTTTCTTT. This gives the protein CASREGANTEAFF.